One sample yielded the 31 T cell receptor beta chains listed below, sequenced in a study of identical twins. TCRdb redid the calling of the 5' RACE reads with MiXCR, one entry per CDR3 protein. The sample lists around 680,000 distinct CDR3 sequences; 8.5% to 9% were seen once. These data were also reused for a study on yellow fever vaccine responses in identical twins.

Material: PBMCs. These receptors were taken from a young woman in good health.

This clonotype has just one count. V is TRBV2 and J is TRBJ2-3; 7 nucleotides align to TRBD1. This CDR3 has 16 residues. V lost 7 bases and J lost 4; bases outside the gene matches: 14. Germline loops: CDR1 SNHLY, CDR2 FYNNEI. For the CDR3, the DNA is TGTGCCAGCACCCGGTGGGCTACCCAGGGGGCAGATACGCAGTATTTT. It is translated as CASTRWATQGADTQYF.

V is TRBV7-2 and J is TRBJ2-2; possible D gene TRBD2, 5 bases. In germline, CDR1 is SGHTA, CDR2 FQGNSA. V lost 3 bases to trimming and J lost 5 bases, with 13 bases between them. This CDR3 is 15 amino acids long. The CDR3 is CASSFGLKGTGELFF. In nucleotides, the CDR3 is TGTGCCAGCAGCTTCGGACTCAAAGGAACCGGGGAGCTGTTTTTT.

There are a few counts of this clonotype. This chain connects TRBV4-3 to TRBJ2-7; possible D gene TRBD1, 6 bases. The CDR3 extends over 13 amino acids. Germline lookup yields CDR1 LGHNA and CDR2 YSLEER. V was pared by 0 bases and J by 7 bases, with 10 bases between. CDR3: CASSQDLQGEQYF. The CDR3, as DNA: TGCGCCAGCAGCCAAGATCTCCAGGGGGAGCAGTACTTC.

This clonotype turned up a few times. The junction does not match germline at one end; this may be a read error. The chain employs TRBV12-3 or TRBV12-4 and TRBJ1-5, with 7 bases identical to TRBD1. The CDR3 runs to 14 residues. CDR3 DNA: TGTGCCAGCACTTTAGACAGGGTAAATCAGCCCCAGCATTTT. It encodes CASTLDRVNQPQHF.

This clonotype occurred a few times. This sequence joins TRBV9 and TRBJ2-2; D ambiguous. The CDR3 runs to 13 residues. Germline CDR1 SGDLS, CDR2 YYNGEE. Between the trimmed V and J ends, which lost 0 bases and 4 bases, there was a span of 4 bases. The CDR3 bases are TGTGCCAGCAGCGTAGTTAGCACCGGGGAGCTGTTTTTT. This codes for CASSVVSTGELFF.

This clonotype has a count of ten or more. The chain links TRBV7-8 to TRBJ2-7, with D possibly matching TRBD1 (5 bases). Germline V gene sequence: CDR1 SGHVS, CDR2 FQNEAQ. This CDR3 is 14 amino acids long. With 1 base removed from V and 4 bases from J, the gap between germline ends came to 11 bases. The CDR3: CASSLGPRVYEQYF. CDR3 in DNA: TGTGCCAGCAGCTTAGGTCCCAGGGTTTACGAGCAGTACTTC.

Ten or more counts support this clonotype. This sequence joins TRBV7-9 and TRBJ2-3; perhaps TRBD2 as D (5 bases). V was pared by 1 base and J by 8 bases, with 16 bases between. The length of the CDR3 is 15 residues. Germline V CDR1 and CDR2: SEHNR, FQNEAQ (reference sequence). The CDR3 reads CASSLGTGTPRTQYF. CDR3 bases: TGTGCCAGCAGCTTAGGCACGGGAACCCCCCGTACGCAGTATTTT.

This chain joins TRBV10-3 and TRBJ2-2, with a tentative D call TRBD1 (6 bases). V lost 8 bases to trimming and J lost 0 bases, with 19 bases between them. The CDR3 loop spans 17 amino acids. Germline CDR1 ENHRY, CDR2 SYGVKD. The CDR3 is CAIREPPGQPNTGELFF. Written as DNA, the CDR3 is TGTGCCATCCGAGAGCCTCCCGGACAGCCGAACACCGGGGAGCTGTTTTTT.

This clonotype was picked up a small number of times. The V call is TRBV29-1, the J call TRBJ2-3, with a tentative D call TRBD2 (6 bases). The germline V gene encodes CDR1 SQVTM and CDR2 ANQGSEA. With 5 bases removed from V and 2 bases from J, the gap between germline ends came to 14 bases. The CDR3 sequence is 14 residues long. The CDR3 region is CSVRESTHTDTQYF. Written as DNA, the CDR3 is TGCAGCGTTCGGGAGTCGACCCACACAGATACGCAGTATTTT.

This clonotype was detected many times. This chain links TRBV4-3 with TRBJ2-1; 8 bases map to TRBD2. Germline V gene data show CDR1 as LGHNA and CDR2 as YSLEER. Losses at the gene ends were 0 bases for V and 4 bases for J; bases not matched to a gene: 8. This CDR3 spans 17 amino acids. The CDR3 spells CASSQDRAGGGYNEQFF. The DNA of the CDR3 is TGCGCCAGCAGCCAAGATAGGGCGGGAGGAGGTTACAATGAGCAGTTCTTC.

The genes are TRBV10-3 and TRBJ2-2, with 11 bases identical to TRBD1. CDR1 is ENHRY and CDR2 is SYGVKD in the germline V gene. The CDR3 covers 14 residues. J gave up 6 bases and V 7 bases, and 4 bases lay outside the gene matches. The CDR3 DNA follows: TGTGCCATCACAACGGGACAGGGGGCCGGGGAGCTGTTTTTT. Translating gives CAITTGQGAGELFF.

This clonotype has a handful of counts. V is TRBV24-1 and J is TRBJ2-2, with a weak D call TRBD2 (5 bases). Trimming pared 3 bases from V and 4 bases from J, leaving 5 bases between. CDR3 length: 13 residues. Germline V gene lookup returns CDR1 KGHDR and CDR2 SFDVKD. CDR3 loop: CATSDTSTGELFF. CDR3 sequence (DNA): TGTGCCACCAGTGATACTAGCACCGGGGAGCTGTTTTTT.

This clonotype occurred many times. V gene TRBV2 combines with J gene TRBJ2-4, with 9 bases that match TRBD2. V gave up 7 bases and J gave up 8 bases; unmatched junction bases: 15. This CDR3 is 16 amino acids long. Germline CDR1 is SNHLY and CDR2 is FYNNEI. CDR3 sequence reads: CASKQASGISGYIQYF. The CDR3 DNA is TGTGCCAGCAAGCAAGCTAGCGGGATAAGTGGATACATTCAGTACTTC.

Ten or more counts support this clonotype. This chain joins TRBV20-1 and TRBJ2-5, with D possibly TRBD1 on 6 matching bases. Germline V lookup: CDR1 DFQATT, CDR2 SNEGSKA (reference sequence). Trimming took off 6 bases at V and 2 bases at J, with 10 bases between the two ends. This CDR3 is built from 12 residues. The CDR3 sequence: CSAGAVQETQYF. In DNA, the CDR3 is TGCAGTGCGGGGGCGGTTCAAGAGACCCAGTACTTC.

The CDR3 sequence is CASSTRDSPGGAFF. CDR3 coding DNA: TGTGCCAGCAGTACACGGGACTCCCCTGGGGGAGCTTTCTTT. The chain couples TRBV12-3 or TRBV12-4 to TRBJ1-1; D possibly corresponds to TRBD1 (5 bases). This CDR3 has 14 amino acids. V was pared by 5 bases and J by 10 bases, with 20 bases between.

The CDR3 spells CASSQPGQVRYEQYF. In DNA form, the CDR3 reads TGCGCCAGCAGCCAACCGGGACAGGTGCGCTACGAGCAGTACTTC. This chain connects TRBV4-1 to TRBJ2-7; TRBD1 agrees at 8 bases. This CDR3 comprises 15 residues. V lost 2 bases and J lost 3; bases outside the gene matches: 6. The germline gives CDR1 MGHRA, CDR2 YSYEKL.

This clonotype has ten or more counts. The chain carries TRBV6-4 and TRBJ2-3; D remains ambiguous. Germline V CDR1 and CDR2: MRHNA, SNTAGT. V gave up 4 bases and J gave up 0 bases, with 8 bases separating them. The CDR3 is 14 residues long. CDR3: CASSGGESTDTQYF. The CDR3 coding sequence is TGTGCCAGCAGTGGTGGAGAGAGCACAGATACGCAGTATTTT.

This clonotype was counted at least ten times. The chain recombines TRBV12-3 or TRBV12-4 with TRBJ1-6, with 7 bases lining up with TRBD1. The CDR3 has 15 residues. Trimming cost V 6 bases and J 5 bases; bases outside gene matches: 7. CDR3 nucleotide sequence: TGTGCCAGCAGATCCGGGACAGTAGATAATTCACCCCTCCACTTT. Protein product: CASRSGTVDNSPLHF.

The chain couples TRBV4-2 to TRBJ2-1; D may be TRBD2 (5 bases). The CDR3 runs 16 residues. The germline CDR1 and CDR2 sequences are LGHNA and YNFKEQ. V lost 0 bases to trimming and J lost 5 bases, with 14 bases between them. The CDR3 nucleotides are TGTGCCAGCAGCCAAGAGTTGTGGGCCGGGGACAATGAGCAGTTCTTC. Translation gives CASSQELWAGDNEQFF.

The chain uses TRBV11-2 and TRBJ2-3, with 12 bases matching TRBD2. CDR3 length equals 15 residues. V was clipped by 4 bases and J by 4 bases; unmatched bases: 3. Germline CDR1 SGHAT, CDR2 FQNNGV. The CDR3 nucleotides read TGTGCCAGCAGCTCCCTAGCGGGGGGGTCAGATACGCAGTATTTT. This codes for CASSSLAGGSDTQYF. Using reference TRBV11-2 and TRBJ2-3 for the parts outside the CDR3, the full variable domain is EAGVAQSPRYKIIEKRQSVAFWCNPISGHATLYWYQQILGQGPKLLIQFQNNGVVDDSQLPKDRFSAERLKGVDSTLKIQPAKLEDSAVYLCASSSLAGGSDTQYFGPGTRLTVL.

In this sample, this clonotype turned up many times. V and J are TRBV20-1 and TRBJ1-1; D gene ambiguous. Per the germline V gene, CDR1 is DFQATT and CDR2 is SNEGSKA (reference sequence). Trimming stripped 5 bases from V and 0 bases from J, with 13 bases between. The CDR3 is made up of 14 amino acids. The DNA of the CDR3 is TGCAGTGCTCCGGACGGCCTAATGAACACTGAAGCTTTCTTT. This gives the protein CSAPDGLMNTEAFF.

This chain joins TRBV11-2 and TRBJ1-1; TRBD1 matches 8 bases. This CDR3 spans 13 amino acids. Trimming cost V 5 bases and J 5 bases; bases outside gene matches: 4. Germline assignment: CDR1 SGHAT and CDR2 FQNNGV. CDR3 sequence (DNA): TGTGCCAGCAGCCAGGGGGCGTCTACTGAAGCTTTCTTT. Protein sequence: CASSQGASTEAFF.

This clonotype was observed a few times. The chain links TRBV7-2 to TRBJ2-3; 8 nucleotides align to TRBD1. From germline, CDR1 is SGHTA and CDR2 FQGNSA. Losses at the gene ends were 5 bases for V and 2 bases for J; bases not matched to a gene: 6. The CDR3 totals 15 residues. CDR3 in DNA: TGTGCCAGCAGCCCGCGACAGGGGAACACAGATACGCAGTATTTT. Translated: CASSPRQGNTDTQYF.

This chain joins TRBV7-9 and TRBJ1-6, with D unclear. Germline CDR1 SEHNR, CDR2 FQNEAQ (reference sequence). The CDR3 is 12 amino acids. V gave up 3 bases and J gave up 9 bases, with 6 bases separating them. The chain's CDR3 is CASSLSVSPLHF. The DNA for the CDR3 is TGTGCCAGCAGCTTGTCCGTTTCACCCCTCCACTTT. Complete variable domain (other parts from reference TRBV7-9 and TRBJ1-6): DTGVSQNPRHKITKRGQNVTFRCDPISEHNRLYWYRQTLGQGPEFLTYFQNEAQLEKSRLLSDRFSAERPKGSFSTLEIQRTEQGDSAMYLCASSLSVSPLHFGNGTRLTVT.

This clonotype was seen only a few times. The CDR3 is CSAPGISGANVLTF. The DNA of the CDR3 is TGCAGCGCCCCAGGGATCTCTGGGGCCAACGTCCTGACTTTC. The chain uses TRBV29-1 and TRBJ2-6; possibly TRBD1 for D (5 bases). Trimming shortened V by 7 bases and J by 0 bases, and 10 bases separated the two germline ends. Germline CDR1 is SQVTM and CDR2 is ANQGSEA. CDR3 length equals 14 residues.

This clonotype was seen many times. The chain employs TRBV13 and TRBJ2-4, with 10 bases lining up with TRBD2. CDR1 is PRHDT, CDR2 FYEKMQ, per germline (reference sequence). Losses at the gene ends were 7 bases for V and 6 bases for J; bases not matched to a gene: 9. This CDR3 region has 15 residues. The CDR3 DNA sequence: TGTGCCAGCACCTCTAACCAGCGGGAGGGAAACATTCAGTACTTC. Residues: CASTSNQREGNIQYF.

A few counts support this clonotype. V is TRBV20-1 and J is TRBJ2-5; 7 bases line up with TRBD2. CDR1 DFQATT and CDR2 SNEGSKA come from the germline V gene (reference sequence). J was trimmed by 4 bases and V by 6 bases; bases with no gene match: 8. The CDR3 totals 13 residues. The DNA for the CDR3 is TGCAGTGCAGACTCCGGGACTATAGAGACCCAGTACTTC. It translates to CSADSGTIETQYF.

As concerns this clonotype: Sequence at one end of the junction differs from germline and may be a read error. This sequence joins TRBV3-1 and TRBJ2-7, with D tentatively TRBD1 or TRBD2 (5 bases each). The CDR3 length is 14 residues. The V gene's germline CDR1 is LGHDT and CDR2 YNNKEL (reference sequence). The DNA of the CDR3 is TGTGCCACCAGCGACCCCAAGGGACCGTACGAGCAGTACTTC. Translated, it gives CATSDPKGPYEQYF.

This clonotype was seen only a few times. The chain joins TRBV15 to TRBJ2-5; 8 bases align to TRBD1. The CDR3 sequence is 14 residues long. Germline V gives CDR1 LNHNV, CDR2 YYDKDF (reference sequence). The junction had 7 bases not matched to a gene; V was cut back by 5 bases and J by 5 bases. The DNA of the CDR3 is TGTGCCACCAGCGGACAGGGTTGGCGTGAGACCCAGTACTTC. Protein: CATSGQGWRETQYF.

There are many counts of this clonotype. The rearrangement joins TRBV7-2 to TRBJ2-1; D is tentatively TRBD1 or TRBD2 (5 bases each). Germline V gives CDR1 SGHTA, CDR2 FQGNSA. V dropped 5 bases and J dropped 13 bases, with 15 bases sitting between them. The CDR3 has 12 residues. CDR3 loop: CASSRDGTNQFF. The CDR3 DNA reads TGTGCCAGCAGCAGGGACGGAACTAACCAGTTCTTC.

This clonotype came up many times. This chain connects TRBV2 to TRBJ2-1, with 11 bases matching TRBD2. The CDR3 length is 14 residues. Germline lookup yields CDR1 SNHLY and CDR2 FYNNEI. V was clipped by 8 bases and J by 5 bases; unmatched bases: 5. The CDR3 DNA sequence: TGTGCCAGCCAACTAGCGGGAGTGGACAATGAGCAGTTCTTC. It is translated as CASQLAGVDNEQFF.